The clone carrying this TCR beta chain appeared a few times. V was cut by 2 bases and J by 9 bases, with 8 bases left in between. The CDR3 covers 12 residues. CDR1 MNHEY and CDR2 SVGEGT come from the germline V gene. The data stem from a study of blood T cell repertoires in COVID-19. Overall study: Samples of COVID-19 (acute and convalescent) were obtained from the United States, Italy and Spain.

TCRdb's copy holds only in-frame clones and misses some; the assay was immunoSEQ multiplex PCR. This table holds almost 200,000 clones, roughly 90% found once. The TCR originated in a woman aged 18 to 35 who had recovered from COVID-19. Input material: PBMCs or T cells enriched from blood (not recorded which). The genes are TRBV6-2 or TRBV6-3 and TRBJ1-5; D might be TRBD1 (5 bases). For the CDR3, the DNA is TGTGCCAGCAGTTACCCCGGGGGGCCCCAGCATTTT. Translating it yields CASSYPGGPQHF.